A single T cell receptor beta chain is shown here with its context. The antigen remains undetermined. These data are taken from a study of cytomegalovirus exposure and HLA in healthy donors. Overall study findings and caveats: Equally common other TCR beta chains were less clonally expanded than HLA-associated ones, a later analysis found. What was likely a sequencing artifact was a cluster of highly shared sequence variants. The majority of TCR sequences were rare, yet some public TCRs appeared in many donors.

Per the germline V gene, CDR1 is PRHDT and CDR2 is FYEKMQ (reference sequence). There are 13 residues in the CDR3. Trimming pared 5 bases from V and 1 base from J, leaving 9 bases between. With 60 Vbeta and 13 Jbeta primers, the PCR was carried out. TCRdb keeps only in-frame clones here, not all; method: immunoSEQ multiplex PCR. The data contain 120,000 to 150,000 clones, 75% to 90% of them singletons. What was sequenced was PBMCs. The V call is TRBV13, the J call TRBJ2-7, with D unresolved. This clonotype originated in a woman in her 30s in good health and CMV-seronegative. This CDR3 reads CASSLAESYEQYF. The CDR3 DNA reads TGTGCCAGCAGCCTGGCAGAATCCTACGAGCAGTACTTC.